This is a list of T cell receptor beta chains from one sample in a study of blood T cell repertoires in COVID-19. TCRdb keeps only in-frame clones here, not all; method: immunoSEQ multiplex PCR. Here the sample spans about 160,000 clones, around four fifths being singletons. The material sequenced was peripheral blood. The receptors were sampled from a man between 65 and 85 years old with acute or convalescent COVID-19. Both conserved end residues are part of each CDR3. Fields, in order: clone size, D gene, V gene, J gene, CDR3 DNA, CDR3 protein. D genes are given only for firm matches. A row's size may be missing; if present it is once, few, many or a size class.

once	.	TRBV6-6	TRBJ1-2	TGTGCCAGGATCCCCAGGCGCCCCACATACTATGGCTACACCTTC	CARIPRRPTYYGYTF
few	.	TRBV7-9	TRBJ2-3	TGTGCCAGCAGCTTAGGTAGCAGGGTTTCTACAGATACGCAGTATTTT	CASSLGSRVSTDTQYF
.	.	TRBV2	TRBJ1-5	TGTGCCAGCAGTGAACGAAGAGACTTTAGCAATCAGCCCCAGCATTTT	CASSERRDFSNQPQHF
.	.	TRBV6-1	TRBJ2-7	TGTGCCAGCAGTGAGTTTGTGGACATGGGCTACGAGCAGTACTTC	CASSEFVDMGYEQYF
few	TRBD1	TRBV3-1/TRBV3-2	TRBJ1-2	TGTGCCAGCAGCCCCACGGACAGGGGGCACGGCTACACCTTC	CASSPTDRGHGYTF
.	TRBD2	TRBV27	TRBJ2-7	TGTGCCAGCAGTTGGGGACTAGGGGACGAGCAGTACTTC	CASSWGLGDEQYF
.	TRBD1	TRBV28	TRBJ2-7	TGTGCCAGCAGCGGACAGGTCCTTGGTGCCCCCGAGGAGCAGTACTTC	CASSGQVLGAPEEQYF
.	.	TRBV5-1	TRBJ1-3	TGCGCCAGCAGCTTGCCGGGATCAGGAAACACCATATATTTT	CASSLPGSGNTIYF
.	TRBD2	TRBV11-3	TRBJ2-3	TGTGCAACTGGGGCCAGCGGGAGGGCCCCAGATACGCAGTATTTT	CATGASGRAPDTQYF
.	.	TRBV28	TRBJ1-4	TGTGCCAGCAGTCCTGGCGGGACGGCTAAGGAAAAACTGTTTTTT	CASSPGGTAKEKLFF
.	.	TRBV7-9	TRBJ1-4	TGTGCCAGCAGCTTATGGGACCTCCCCGGGAGACTGTTTTTT	CASSLWDLPGRLFF
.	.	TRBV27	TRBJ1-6	TGTGCCAGCACTAGGGGCGTAGGGAATTTTTCACCCCTCCACTTT	CASTRGVGNFSPLHF
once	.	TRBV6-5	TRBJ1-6	TGTGCCAGCAGTTACGAAGGCCGGGGGATTTCACCCCTCCACTTT	CASSYEGRGISPLHF
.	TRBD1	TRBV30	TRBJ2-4	TGTGCCTGGAGTACGGGACAGAAGGCCAAAAACATTCAGTACTTC	CAWSTGQKAKNIQYF
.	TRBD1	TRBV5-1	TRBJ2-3	TGCGCCAGCAGCCCGGGACAGGGTGGCGTTACGCAGTATTTT	CASSPGQGGVTQYF
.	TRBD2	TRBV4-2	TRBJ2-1	TGTGCCAGCAGCGTGAGCGGGACTAGCGGGGCCTACAATGAGCAGTTCTTC	CASSVSGTSGAYNEQFF
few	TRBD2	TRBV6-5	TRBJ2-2	TGTGCCAGCAGGGCTAGCGGGGGGATCGGGGAGCTGTTTTTT	CASRASGGIGELFF
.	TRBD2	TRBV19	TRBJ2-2	TGTGCCAGAGAGGTCGCCGGCGGGACTAGCGGGAGGGCCGGGGAGCTGTTTTTT	CAREVAGGTSGRAGELFF
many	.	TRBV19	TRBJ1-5	TGTGCCAGTAGTATAGACAACAGGGTCGGTGGTATGAGCAATCAGCCCCAGCATTTT	CASSIDNRVGGMSNQPQHF
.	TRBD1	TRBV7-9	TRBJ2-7	TGTGCCAGCAGCTTATATCGCGGACAGGGACACGAGCAGTACTTC	CASSLYRGQGHEQYF
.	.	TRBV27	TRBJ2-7	TGTGCCAGCACCTATTCCACGGGGAAGAGGACCTACGAGCAGTACTTC	CASTYSTGKRTYEQYF
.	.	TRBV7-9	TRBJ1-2	TGTGCCAGCACCTTAGACGCTTGGGGCGGTGACTACACCTTC	CASTLDAWGGDYTF
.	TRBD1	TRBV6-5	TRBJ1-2	TGTGCCAGCAGTACCGGACAGGGGAGGTATGGCTACACCTTC	CASSTGQGRYGYTF
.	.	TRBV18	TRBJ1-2	TGTGCCAGCTCACGGGCCGCTCCTAACTATGGCTACACCTTC	CASSRAAPNYGYTF
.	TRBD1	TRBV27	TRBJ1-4	TGTGCCAGCGGGGACAGGGTTGCTAATGAAAAACTGTTTTTT	CASGDRVANEKLFF
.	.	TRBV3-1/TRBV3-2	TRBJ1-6	TGTGCCAGCAGCCAAGTTTCAGGGAGGTTAGGATCACCCCTCCACTTT	CASSQVSGRLGSPLHF
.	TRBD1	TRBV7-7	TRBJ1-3	TGTGCTAGCAGCGCCGGGACAGGGGAAGGAAACACCATATATTTT	CASSAGTGEGNTIYF
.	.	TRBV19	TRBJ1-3	TGTGCCAGTAGTAAGTGGAGCTCTGGAAACACCATATATTTT	CASSKWSSGNTIYF
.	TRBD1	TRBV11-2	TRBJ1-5	TGTGCCAGCAGCCTTATGGGACAGGGAGGCCAGCCCCAGCATTTT	CASSLMGQGGQPQHF
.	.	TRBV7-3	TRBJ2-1	TGTGCCAGCAGCTCGGGGTTCGAGCAGTTCTTC	CASSSGFEQFF
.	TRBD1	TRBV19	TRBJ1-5	TGTGCCAGTAGTATAGGGAATTCAGGGGGTAATCAGCCCCAGCATTTT	CASSIGNSGGNQPQHF
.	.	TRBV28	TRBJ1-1	TGTGCCAGCAGGCTGGCGGTGAACACTGAAGCTTTCTTT	CASRLAVNTEAFF
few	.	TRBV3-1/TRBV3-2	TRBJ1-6	TGTGCCAGCAGCCCTACCCTCGGGACAAATAATTCACCCCTCCACTTT	CASSPTLGTNNSPLHF
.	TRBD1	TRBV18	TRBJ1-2	TGTGCCAGCTCACCCGGACAGGGTGAGAACTATGGCTACACCTTC	CASSPGQGENYGYTF
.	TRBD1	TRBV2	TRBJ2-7	TGTGCCAGCAGTGGGACAGGGGGTAGAGGATACGAGCAGTACTTC	CASSGTGGRGYEQYF
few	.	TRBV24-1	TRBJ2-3	TGTGCCACCAGTGATTTGCCGGGATGGGCAGATACGCAGTATTTT	CATSDLPGWADTQYF
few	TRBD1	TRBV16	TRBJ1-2	TGTGCCAGCAGTCAAGGACAGGGCGGTGGAGGCTACACCTTC	CASSQGQGGGGYTF
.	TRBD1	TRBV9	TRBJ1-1	TGTGCCAGCAGCGTAGGCGGGGGACAGGGAGGGCCAAACACTGAAGCTTTCTTT	CASSVGGGQGGPNTEAFF
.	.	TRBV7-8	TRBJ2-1	TGTGCCAGCAGCCCTGTGGTTCGGGATGAGCAGTTCTTC	CASSPVVRDEQFF
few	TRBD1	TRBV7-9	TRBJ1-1	TGTGCCAGCAGCCGGGACAGGAACACTGAAGCTTTCTTT	CASSRDRNTEAFF
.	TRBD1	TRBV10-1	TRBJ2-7	TGCGCCAGCAGTGAGCGGACAGGCTACGAGCAGTACTTC	CASSERTGYEQYF
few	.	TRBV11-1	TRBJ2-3	TGTGCCAGCAGCTTCCGGGGTGACACAGATACGCAGTATTTT	CASSFRGDTDTQYF
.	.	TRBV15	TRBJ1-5	TGTGCCACCAGCAGAGCTAAGGCCAGGCAGAATCAGCCCCAGCATTTT	CATSRAKARQNQPQHF
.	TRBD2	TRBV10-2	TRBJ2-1	TGCGCCAGCAGTAAGGGACTAGCGGGTATTAATGAGCAGTTCTTC	CASSKGLAGINEQFF
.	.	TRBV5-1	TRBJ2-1	TGCGCCAGCAGCTTGTATAGTCAAGTGAGGATCAATGAGCAGTTCTTC	CASSLYSQVRINEQFF
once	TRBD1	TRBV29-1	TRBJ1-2	TGCAGCGTCTTGAGGGACAGCGGAAACTATGGCTACACCTTC	CSVLRDSGNYGYTF
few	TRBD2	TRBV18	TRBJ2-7	TGTGCCAGCTCACCCCGGGACTACAGCTACGAGCAGTACTTC	CASSPRDYSYEQYF
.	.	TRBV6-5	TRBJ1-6	TGTGCCAGCAGTTACTCGAGCCAGGTCAATTCACCCCTCCACTTT	CASSYSSQVNSPLHF
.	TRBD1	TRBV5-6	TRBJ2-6	TGTGCCAGCAGCTTGGTGATGAGGGGGCGGGCCTCTGGGGCCAACGTCCTGACTTTC	CASSLVMRGRASGANVLTF
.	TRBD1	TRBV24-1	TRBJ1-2	TGTGCCACCAGTGACCCTAAACAGGGGGCAGGGGGCTACACCTTC	CATSDPKQGAGGYTF
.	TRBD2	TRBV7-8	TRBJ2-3	TGTGCCAGCAGCTTAGGTCTACCCGGACTAGCGGGCACAGATACGCAGTATTTT	CASSLGLPGLAGTDTQYF
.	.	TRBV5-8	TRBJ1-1	TGTGCCAGCAGCTTGAGGGGAGGGATGGATGAAGCTTTCTTT	CASSLRGGMDEAFF
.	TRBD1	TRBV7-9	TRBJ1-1	TGTGCCAGCGACCCACAGGCAGGGGGCACTGAAGCTTTCTTT	CASDPQAGGTEAFF
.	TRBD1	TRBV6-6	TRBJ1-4	TGTGCCAGCAGTCAACGATCCCGACACAGGGGGGGGAATGAAAAACTGTTTTTT	CASSQRSRHRGGNEKLFF
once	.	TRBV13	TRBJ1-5	TGTGCCAGCAGCTTGGGGGGGCCCGGTCAGCCCCAGCATTTT	CASSLGGPGQPQHF
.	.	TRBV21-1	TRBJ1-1	TGTGCCAGCAGCTCAGACTACTCGGGCAATAACACTGAAGCTTTCTTT	CASSSDYSGNNTEAFF
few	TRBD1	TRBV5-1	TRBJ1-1	TGCGCCAGCAGCAGGGGGACAGCGAACACTGAAGCTTTCTTT	CASSRGTANTEAFF